These T cell receptor beta chains were read from a single sample in a study of graft-versus-host responses after intestinal transplantation. Measured with immunoSEQ multiplex PCR; TCRdb has only the in-frame clones, and not every one. The sample yields 7,000 to 10,000 clones, around a quarter seen once. The sequencing here drew on alloreactive CD8+ T cells from a mixed lymphocyte reaction culture, taken before transplantation. Source of these receptors: a human patient who was an organ donor for intestinal transplantation. The CDR3 runs from the conserved cysteine through the conserved F or W. D genes are given only for firm matches. Only part of the rows carry a size: once, few, many, or a class if the clone is expanded.

v_gene	d_gene	abundance	j_gene	CDR3nt	CDR3aa
TRBV6-6	.	.	TRBJ1-6	TGTGCCAGCAGTTATAATTCACCCCTCCACTTT	CASSYNSPLHF
TRBV4-3	TRBD2	.	TRBJ2-5	TGCGCCAGCAGCCATTTCGGCGGGGGGGGAGAGACCCAGTACTTC	CASSHFGGGGETQYF
TRBV6-1	.	.	TRBJ2-7	TGTGCCAGCAGTGAAGCTTCGCGGTGGGGTGGCTTGCCATACGAGCAGTACTTC	CASSEASRWGGLPYEQYF
TRBV19	.	.	TRBJ2-7	TGTGCCAGTAGTTCGGGGGCCTACGAGCAGTACTTC	CASSSGAYEQYF
TRBV9	TRBD2	.	TRBJ2-5	TGTGCCAGCAGGACTCTAGCGGCCAAAGAGACCCAGTACTTC	CASRTLAAKETQYF
TRBV6-1	TRBD2	.	TRBJ2-2	TGTGCCAGCAGTGGATCTAGCGGGCGTATCACCGGGGAGCTGTTTTTT	CASSGSSGRITGELFF
TRBV7-6	TRBD1	.	TRBJ2-7	TGTGCCAGCAGCCTACAAGCCCGGACAGGGTCCTTCGAGCAGTACTTC	CASSLQARTGSFEQYF
TRBV5-1	.	.	TRBJ1-1	TGCGCCAGCAGCTTGGCTGGACAGATTGAAGTCACTGAAGCTTTCTTT	CASSLAGQIEVTEAFF
TRBV7-2	.	.	TRBJ1-6	TGTGCCAGCAGCTTAACCCCGGATATTCTCCCACCCCTCCACTTT	CASSLTPDILPPLHF
TRBV19	TRBD1	few	TRBJ1-6	TGTGCCAGTAGATTCGGGACAGCGAATTCACCCCTCCACTTT	CASRFGTANSPLHF
TRBV13	.	.	TRBJ2-7	TGTGCCAGCAGCTTATTCCTGGGGGGGGCACCCTACGAGCAGTACTTC	CASSLFLGGAPYEQYF
TRBV9	.	medium-sized	TRBJ2-4	TGTGCCAGCAGCGTAGGAGTAGCGTCCGTAGCCAAAAACATTCAGTACTTC	CASSVGVASVAKNIQYF
TRBV6-5	.	few	TRBJ2-3	TGTGCCAGCAGTAGGGGAGATACGCAGTATTTT	CASSRGDTQYF
TRBV11-2	TRBD2	.	TRBJ2-7	TGTGCCAGCAGCGACCCGGGAGGGGGTTCCTACGAGCAGTACTTC	CASSDPGGGSYEQYF
TRBV11-2	TRBD2	.	TRBJ2-5	TGTGCCAGCAGCTATAGCGGGGGGGCTGGGGAGACCCAGTACTTC	CASSYSGGAGETQYF
TRBV4-3	.	few	TRBJ2-5	TGCGCCAGCAGCGCCTTGGGACTGTCCCAAGAGACCCAGTACTTC	CASSALGLSQETQYF
TRBV27	TRBD2	few	TRBJ2-1	TGTGCCAGCAGTTGGACTAGCAATGAGCAGTTCTTC	CASSWTSNEQFF
TRBV6-1	.	.	TRBJ1-3	TGTGCCAGCATGAGAGGGTTGAGAAACACCATATATTTT	CASMRGLRNTIYF
TRBV19	TRBD2	.	TRBJ2-1	TGTGCCAGCGCCTGGGAGGGCCCGTACAATGAGCAGTTCTTC	CASAWEGPYNEQFF
TRBV19	TRBD1	few	TRBJ2-7	TGTGCCAGTACCCCCCATTGGACAGGCCCTTTTGGGGGGCAGTACTTC	CASTPHWTGPFGGQYF
TRBV7-8	.	few	TRBJ1-1	TGTGCCAGCAGCTTAGGCCCCATGGGGAACACTGAAGCTTTCTTT	CASSLGPMGNTEAFF
TRBV29-1	TRBD2	medium-sized	TRBJ2-1	TGCAGCGTTGAACCCACTAGCGGGATTCTAGACAATGAGCAGTTCTTC	CSVEPTSGILDNEQFF
TRBV6-4	TRBD1	.	TRBJ2-2	TGTGCCAGCAGAGATACGACAGGGATGAACACCGGGGAGCTGTTTTTT	CASRDTTGMNTGELFF
TRBV11-2	TRBD2	few	TRBJ2-3	TGTGCCAGCAGCTTGGACGAACTAGCGGGGGTTGTTGGCACAGATACGCAGTATTTT	CASSLDELAGVVGTDTQYF
TRBV7-9	TRBD1	.	TRBJ2-2	TGTGCCAGCAGCTCGGCTTTTACAGGGGACGGGGAGCTGTTTTTT	CASSSAFTGDGELFF
TRBV7-3	.	few	TRBJ2-7	TGTGCCAGCAGCTCCAGCGGGCTCGTCTACGAGCAGTACTTC	CASSSSGLVYEQYF
TRBV5-4	.	medium-sized	TRBJ2-5	TGTGCCAGCAGCTTGGTGGGGGACGCCATCAACCCCCAGTACTTC	CASSLVGDAINPQYF
TRBV6-5	TRBD2	few	TRBJ2-1	TGTGCCAGCAGCCCAATAGCGGGGGGCTACAATGAGCAGTTCTTC	CASSPIAGGYNEQFF
TRBV5-1	.	few	TRBJ1-6	TGCGCCAGCAGCGAGGCGACAGGACTCAATTCACCCCTCCACTTT	CASSEATGLNSPLHF
TRBV29-1	TRBD1	once	TRBJ1-1	TGCAGCGCTTCAGGGGGCACGAACACTGAAGCTTTCTTT	CSASGGTNTEAFF
TRBV9	TRBD1	few	TRBJ1-1	TGTGCCAGCAGCGTAACCCGGGACAGGGGTGAGGGGGCGAGCACTGAAGCTTTCTTT	CASSVTRDRGEGASTEAFF
TRBV10-3	.	few	TRBJ2-2	TGTGCCAGCAGTTACTCTTCCACCGGGGAGCTGTTTTTT	CASSYSSTGELFF
TRBV4-3	.	.	TRBJ1-2	TGCGCCAGCAGCCAAGACCTTCTGGATATGCGGTATGGCTACACCTTC	CASSQDLLDMRYGYTF
TRBV30	.	.	TRBJ1-2	TGTGCCTGTTGTGTCGGGGGGGCGCGGGGCTACACCTTC	CACCVGGARGYTF
TRBV7-8	TRBD2	medium-sized	TRBJ2-5	TGTGCCAGCAGCTGGCGGCTAGCGGGACTCCAAGAGACCCAGTACTTC	CASSWRLAGLQETQYF
TRBV7-6	TRBD1	once	TRBJ2-7	TGTGCCAGCAGCTTAGAGGCAGGGGGCGTCTACGAGCAGTACTTC	CASSLEAGGVYEQYF
TRBV27	.	.	TRBJ1-2	TGTGCCAGCAGTTTGACATCCCCGGGGGTGGGGGGTGGCTACACCTTC	CASSLTSPGVGGGYTF
TRBV7-6	TRBD2	.	TRBJ2-7	TGTGCCAGCAGCTCTAGCGGCTACGAGCAGTACTTC	CASSSSGYEQYF
TRBV19	.	.	TRBJ2-1	TGTGCCAGTAGTATTGTACAGGGAAATGAGCAGTTCTTC	CASSIVQGNEQFF
TRBV11-2	.	.	TRBJ2-3	TGTGCCAGCAGCTTAGCGAGCGGAGGGGATTCTACGCAGTATTTT	CASSLASGGDSTQYF
TRBV5-6	TRBD1	.	TRBJ2-2	TGTGCCAGCAGCTGGACAGGCACCGGGGAGCTGTTTTTT	CASSWTGTGELFF
TRBV6-4	.	medium-sized	TRBJ1-2	TGTGCCAGCAGTCCTCCCAATCAGACGGTAGCTAACTATGGCTACACCTTC	CASSPPNQTVANYGYTF
TRBV7-8	.	.	TRBJ1-2	TGTGCCAGCAGCTTCCGCCGCGACAGTCGTCCCTATGGCTACACCTTC	CASSFRRDSRPYGYTF
TRBV6-6	.	.	TRBJ2-7	TGTGCCAGCAGTGAGTATCCCTACGAGCAGTACTTC	CASSEYPYEQYF
TRBV4-1	TRBD2	once	TRBJ2-1	TGCGCCAGCAGCCAAGATGGTAGCGGGGGGGCCGATGAGCAGTTCTTC	CASSQDGSGGADEQFF
TRBV4-3	.	few	TRBJ2-4	TGCGCCAGCAGCCAAGAGCCGGACTACTACCTTCAGTACTTC	CASSQEPDYYLQYF
TRBV19	TRBD1	.	TRBJ2-5	TGTGCCAGTAGTATCCGACCGGGACAGCCGTACCAAGAGACCCAGTACTTC	CASSIRPGQPYQETQYF
TRBV6-5	TRBD2	few	TRBJ2-1	TGTGCCAGCAGCCCCTCGGGGGGGCCGTATGAGCAGTTCTTC	CASSPSGGPYEQFF
TRBV7-6	TRBD2	.	TRBJ2-1	TGTGCCAGCAGCACTAGCGGGTTTTACAATGAGCAGTTCTTC	CASSTSGFYNEQFF